This record looks at one T cell receptor (beta chain) sequence and its context. Repertoires were generated with immunoSEQ multiplex PCR, while TCRdb's copy carries only in-frame clones and drops some. The sample lists tens of thousands of clones, about 78% occurring once. The sample comes from a study of radiotherapy plus CTLA-4 blockade in lung cancer. The wider study: Objective response was observed in roughly 20% of patients, and disease control in 30% to 35%.

V lost 3 bases and J lost 7; bases outside the gene matches: 10. The CDR3 totals 15 residues. From germline, CDR1 is MNHEY and CDR2 SMNVEV (reference sequence). Focal radiation plus CTLA-4 blockade with ipilimumab was administered to patients who had chemo-refractory metastatic non-small-cell lung cancer. The sequenced sample was peripheral blood, obtained from a patient treated with radiotherapy plus ipilimumab. This TCR derives from a human donor with non-small cell lung cancer who had stable disease on radiotherapy plus ipilimumab. The chain is built from TRBV27 and TRBJ1-2; 8 bases map to TRBD1. In DNA, the CDR3 is TGTGCCAGCAGTTTTGGAGCCGCAGGGGGCGCTGGCTACACCTTC. It yields the protein CASSFGAAGGAGYTF.